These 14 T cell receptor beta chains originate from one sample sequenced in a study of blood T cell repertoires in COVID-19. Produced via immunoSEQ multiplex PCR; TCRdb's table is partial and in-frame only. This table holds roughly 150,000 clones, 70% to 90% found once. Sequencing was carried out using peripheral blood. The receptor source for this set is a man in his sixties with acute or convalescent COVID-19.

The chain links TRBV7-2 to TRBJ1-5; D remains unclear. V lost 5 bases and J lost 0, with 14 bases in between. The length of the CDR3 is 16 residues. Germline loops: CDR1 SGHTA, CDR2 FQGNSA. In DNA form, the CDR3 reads TGTGCCAGCAGCCCCCGTCGCGGGAATAGCAATCAGCCCCAGCATTTT. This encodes CASSPRRGNSNQPQHF.

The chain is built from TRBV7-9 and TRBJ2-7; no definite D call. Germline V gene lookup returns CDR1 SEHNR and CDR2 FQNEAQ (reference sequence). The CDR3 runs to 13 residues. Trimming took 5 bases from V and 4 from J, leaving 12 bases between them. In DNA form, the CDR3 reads TGTGCCAGCAGCCTCACCCCAGGATACGAGCAGTACTTC. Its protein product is CASSLTPGYEQYF.

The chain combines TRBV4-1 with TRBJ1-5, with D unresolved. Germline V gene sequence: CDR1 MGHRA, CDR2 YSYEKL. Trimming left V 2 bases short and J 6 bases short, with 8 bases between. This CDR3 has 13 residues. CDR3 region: CASSQKRGQPQHF. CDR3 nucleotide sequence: TGCGCCAGCAGCCAAAAGCGGGGTCAGCCCCAGCATTTT.

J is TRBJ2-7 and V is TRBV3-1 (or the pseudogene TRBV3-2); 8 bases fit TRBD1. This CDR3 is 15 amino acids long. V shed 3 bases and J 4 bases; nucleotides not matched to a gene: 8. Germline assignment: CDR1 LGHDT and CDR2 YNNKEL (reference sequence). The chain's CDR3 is CASSQGQVKRYEQYF. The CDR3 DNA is TGTGCCAGCAGCCAGGGACAGGTCAAAAGGTACGAGCAGTACTTC.

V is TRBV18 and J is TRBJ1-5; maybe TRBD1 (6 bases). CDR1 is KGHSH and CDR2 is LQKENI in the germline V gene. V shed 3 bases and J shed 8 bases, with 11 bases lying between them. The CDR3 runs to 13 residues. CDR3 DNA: TGTGCCAGCTCACCTACGGGGGGCAAGCCCCAGCATTTT. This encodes CASSPTGGKPQHF.

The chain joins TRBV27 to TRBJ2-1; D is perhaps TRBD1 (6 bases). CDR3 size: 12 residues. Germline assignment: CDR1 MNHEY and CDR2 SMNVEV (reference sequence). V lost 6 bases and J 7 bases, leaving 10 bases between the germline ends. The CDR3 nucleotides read TGTGCCAGCAGCTCAGGGGTAAATGAGCAGTTCTTC. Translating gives CASSSGVNEQFF.

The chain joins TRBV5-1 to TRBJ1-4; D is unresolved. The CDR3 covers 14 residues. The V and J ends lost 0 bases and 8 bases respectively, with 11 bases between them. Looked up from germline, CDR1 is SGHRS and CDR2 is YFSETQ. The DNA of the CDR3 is TGCGCCAGCAGCTTGGCTCCACTGGAGGAAAAACTGTTTTTT. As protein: CASSLAPLEEKLFF.

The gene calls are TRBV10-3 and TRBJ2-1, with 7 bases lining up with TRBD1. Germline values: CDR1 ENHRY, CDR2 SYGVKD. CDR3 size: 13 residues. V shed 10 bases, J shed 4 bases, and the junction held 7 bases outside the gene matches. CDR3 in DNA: TGTGCCACAGGACAGGCCCCTTACAATGAGCAGTTCTTC. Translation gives CATGQAPYNEQFF.

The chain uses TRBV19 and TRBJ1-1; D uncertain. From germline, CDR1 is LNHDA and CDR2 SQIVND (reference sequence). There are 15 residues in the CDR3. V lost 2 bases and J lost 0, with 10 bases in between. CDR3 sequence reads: CASSISGGLNTEAFF. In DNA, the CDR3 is TGTGCCAGTAGTATATCGGGAGGCCTGAACACTGAAGCTTTCTTT.

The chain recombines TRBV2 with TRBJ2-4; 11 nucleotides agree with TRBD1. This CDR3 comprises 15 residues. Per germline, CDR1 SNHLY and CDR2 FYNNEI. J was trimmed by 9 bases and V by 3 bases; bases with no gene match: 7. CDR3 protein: CASSDIGTGGRIQYF. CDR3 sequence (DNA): TGTGCCAGCAGTGATATCGGGACAGGGGGTCGCATTCAGTACTTC.

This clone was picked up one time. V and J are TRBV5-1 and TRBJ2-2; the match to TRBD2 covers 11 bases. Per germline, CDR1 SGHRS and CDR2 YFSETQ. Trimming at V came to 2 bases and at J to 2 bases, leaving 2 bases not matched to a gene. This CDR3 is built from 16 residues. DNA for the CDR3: TGCGCCAGCAGCTTCCTAGCGGGGGGTAACACCGGGGAGCTGTTTTTT. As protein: CASSFLAGGNTGELFF.

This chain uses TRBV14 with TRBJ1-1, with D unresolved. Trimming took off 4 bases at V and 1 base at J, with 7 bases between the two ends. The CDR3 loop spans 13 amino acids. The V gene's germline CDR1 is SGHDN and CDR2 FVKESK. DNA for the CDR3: TGTGCCAGCAGCCTGACACAGAACACTGAAGCTTTCTTT. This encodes CASSLTQNTEAFF.

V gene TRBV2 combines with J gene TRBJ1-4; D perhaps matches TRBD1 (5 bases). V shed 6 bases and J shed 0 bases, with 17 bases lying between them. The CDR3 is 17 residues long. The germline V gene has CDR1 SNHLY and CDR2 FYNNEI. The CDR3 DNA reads TGTGCCAGCAGCTACGCAGGGTTAAGCTCAACTAATGAAAAACTGTTTTTT. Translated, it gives CASSYAGLSSTNEKLFF.

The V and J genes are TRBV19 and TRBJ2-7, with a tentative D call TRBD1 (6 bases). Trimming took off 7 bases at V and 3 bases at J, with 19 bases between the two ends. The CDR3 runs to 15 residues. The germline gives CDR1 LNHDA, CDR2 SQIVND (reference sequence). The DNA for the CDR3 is TGTGCCAGTACTACCACCTACACAGGGAGCTACGAGCAGTACTTC. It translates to CASTTTYTGSYEQYF.